The rows below give T cell receptor beta chains drawn from one sample of a study of response to subunit inactivated influenza vaccine. MiXCR, applied by TCRdb to the RT-PCR reads, yields one record per CDR3 protein. The sample holds hundreds of thousands of distinct CDR3 sequences, approximately 13% seen once. Sequenced material: PBMCs from blood, taken about 6 weeks after vaccination. The receptor set was obtained from a man aged 45-65 years who received an inactivated influenza vaccine. Both conserved end residues are trimmed from each CDR3.

TRBJ1-1 | TRBV16 | ASSPIRGQTTAAF
TRBJ2-3 | TRBV11-2 | ASSRGLAGDSTDTQY
TRBJ2-2 | TRBV7-3 | ASSLNRFPNTGELF
TRBJ2-7 | TRBV20-1 | SARGGGAYEQY
TRBJ2-7 | TRBV20-1 | SARIGQGQQY
TRBJ2-5 | TRBV27 | ASSSLSAGVQETQY
TRBJ2-5 | TRBV5-6 | ASSLVTSGGQETQY
TRBJ2-5 | TRBV5-1 | ASSRDRVDQETQY
TRBJ1-4 | TRBV12-3/TRBV12-4 | ASSHRDGEKLF
TRBJ1-5 | TRBV3-1 | ASSQDPGLSQPQH
TRBJ1-2 | TRBV25-1 | ASSGALYGYT
TRBJ2-2 | TRBV7-2 | ASSFAVMVGELF
TRBJ2-7 | TRBV20-1 | SASREPYEQY
TRBJ2-7 | TRBV27 | ASSSGTSGRSHEQY
TRBJ2-2 | TRBV5-1 | ASSTGTGVTGELF
TRBJ2-1 | TRBV20-1 | SATRMGLGDEQF
TRBJ2-2 | TRBV28 | ASGRSGRNGGELF